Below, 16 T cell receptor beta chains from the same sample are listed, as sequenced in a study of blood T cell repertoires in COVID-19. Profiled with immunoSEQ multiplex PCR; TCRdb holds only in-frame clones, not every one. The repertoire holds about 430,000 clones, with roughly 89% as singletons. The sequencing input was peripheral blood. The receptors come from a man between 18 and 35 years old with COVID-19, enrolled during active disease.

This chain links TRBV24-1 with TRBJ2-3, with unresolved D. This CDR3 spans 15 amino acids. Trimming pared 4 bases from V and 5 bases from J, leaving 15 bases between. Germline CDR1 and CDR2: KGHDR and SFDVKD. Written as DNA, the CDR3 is TGTGCCACCAGTGACGACCCCGTTAGAGGAGATACGCAGTATTTT. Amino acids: CATSDDPVRGDTQYF.

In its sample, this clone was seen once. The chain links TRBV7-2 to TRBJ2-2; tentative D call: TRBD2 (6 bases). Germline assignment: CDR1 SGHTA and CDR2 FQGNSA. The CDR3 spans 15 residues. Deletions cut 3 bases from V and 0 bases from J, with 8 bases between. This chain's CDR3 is CASSFGGANTGELFF. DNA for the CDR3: TGTGCCAGCAGCTTCGGCGGGGCGAACACCGGGGAGCTGTTTTTT.

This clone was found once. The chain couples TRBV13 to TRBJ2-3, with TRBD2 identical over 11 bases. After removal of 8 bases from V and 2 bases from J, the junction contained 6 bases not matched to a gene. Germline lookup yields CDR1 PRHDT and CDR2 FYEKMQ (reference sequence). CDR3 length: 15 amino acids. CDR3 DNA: TGTGCCAGCTGGCTAGCGGGAGGTCCCACAGATACGCAGTATTTT. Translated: CASWLAGGPTDTQYF. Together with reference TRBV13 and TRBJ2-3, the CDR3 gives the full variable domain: AAGVIQSPRHLIKEKRETATLKCYPIPRHDTVYWYQQGPGQDPQFLISFYEKMQSDKGSIPDRFSAQQFSDYHSELNMSSLELGDSALYFCASWLAGGPTDTQYFGPGTRLTVL.

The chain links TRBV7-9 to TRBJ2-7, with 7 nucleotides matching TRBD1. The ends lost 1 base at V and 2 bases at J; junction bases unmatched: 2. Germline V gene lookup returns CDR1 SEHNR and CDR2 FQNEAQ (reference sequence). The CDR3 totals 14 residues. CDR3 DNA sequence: TGTGCCAGCAGCTTAGGGGGACAGACCTACGAGCAGTACTTC. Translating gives CASSLGGQTYEQYF.

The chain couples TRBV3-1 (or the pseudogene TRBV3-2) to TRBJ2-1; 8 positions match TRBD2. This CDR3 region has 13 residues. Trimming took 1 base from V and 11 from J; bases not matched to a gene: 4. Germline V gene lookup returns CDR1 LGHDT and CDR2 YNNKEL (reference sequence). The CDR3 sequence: CASSQGGLDQQFF. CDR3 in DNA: TGTGCCAGCAGCCAAGGGGGACTAGATCAGCAGTTCTTC.

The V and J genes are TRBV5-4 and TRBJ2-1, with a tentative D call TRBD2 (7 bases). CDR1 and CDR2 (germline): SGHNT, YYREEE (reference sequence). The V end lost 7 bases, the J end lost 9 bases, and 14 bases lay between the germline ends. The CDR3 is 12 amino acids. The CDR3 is CASGGGDGEQFF. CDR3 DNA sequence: TGTGCCAGCGGAGGGGGGGATGGTGAGCAGTTCTTC. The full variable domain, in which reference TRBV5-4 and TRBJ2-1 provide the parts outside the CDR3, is ETGVTQSPTHLIKTRGQQVTLRCSSQSGHNTVSWYQQALGQGPQFIFQYYREEENGRGNFPPRFSGLQFPNYSSELNVNALELDDSALYLCASGGGDGEQFFGPGTRLTVL.

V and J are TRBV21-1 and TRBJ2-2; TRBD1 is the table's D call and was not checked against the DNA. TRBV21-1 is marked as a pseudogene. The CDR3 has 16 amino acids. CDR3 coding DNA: TGTGCCAGCAGCAAAGGGGCAGGGGGCGATACCGGGGAGCTGTTTTTT. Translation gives CASSKGAGGDTGELFF.

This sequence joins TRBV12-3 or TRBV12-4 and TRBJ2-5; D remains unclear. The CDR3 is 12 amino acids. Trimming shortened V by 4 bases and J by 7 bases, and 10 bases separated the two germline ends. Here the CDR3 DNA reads TGTGCCAGCAGTTCCGCCTTGGCGACCCAGTACTTC. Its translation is CASSSALATQYF.

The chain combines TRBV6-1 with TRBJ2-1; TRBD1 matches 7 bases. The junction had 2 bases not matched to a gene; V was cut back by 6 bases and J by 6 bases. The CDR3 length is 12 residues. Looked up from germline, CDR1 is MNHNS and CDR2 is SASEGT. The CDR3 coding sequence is TGTGCCAGCAGCCCAGGGGGCAATGAGCAGTTCTTC. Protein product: CASSPGGNEQFF.

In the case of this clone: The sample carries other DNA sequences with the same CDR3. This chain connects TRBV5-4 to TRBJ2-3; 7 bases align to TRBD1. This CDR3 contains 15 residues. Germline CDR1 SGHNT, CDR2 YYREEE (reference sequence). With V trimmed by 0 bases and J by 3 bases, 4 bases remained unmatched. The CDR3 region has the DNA TGTGCCAGCAGCTTGGACAGGGGAGTAACAGATACGCAGTATTTT. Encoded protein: CASSLDRGVTDTQYF.

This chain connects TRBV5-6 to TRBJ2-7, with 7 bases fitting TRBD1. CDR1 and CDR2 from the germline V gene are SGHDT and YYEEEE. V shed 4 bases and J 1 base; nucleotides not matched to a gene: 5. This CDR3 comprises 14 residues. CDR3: CASSAQGESYEQYF. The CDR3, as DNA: TGTGCCAGCAGCGCTCAGGGGGAATCCTACGAGCAGTACTTC.

The CDR3, as DNA: TGCGCCAGCAGCAGGGACAGGGGGGTTTGGGAGACCCAGTACTTC. This translates into CASSRDRGVWETQYF. This chain joins TRBV5-1 and TRBJ2-5; 11 nucleotides line up with TRBD1. CDR3 length equals 15 residues. Per the germline V gene, CDR1 is SGHRS and CDR2 is YFSETQ. V lost 4 bases to trimming and J lost 5 bases; unmatched junction nucleotides: 7.

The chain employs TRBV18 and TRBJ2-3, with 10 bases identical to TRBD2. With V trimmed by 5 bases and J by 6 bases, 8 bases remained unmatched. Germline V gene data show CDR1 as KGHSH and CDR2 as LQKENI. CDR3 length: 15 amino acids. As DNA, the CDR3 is TGTGCCAGCTCATCCGGACTAGCGGAAAGGGATACGCAGTATTTT. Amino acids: CASSSGLAERDTQYF.

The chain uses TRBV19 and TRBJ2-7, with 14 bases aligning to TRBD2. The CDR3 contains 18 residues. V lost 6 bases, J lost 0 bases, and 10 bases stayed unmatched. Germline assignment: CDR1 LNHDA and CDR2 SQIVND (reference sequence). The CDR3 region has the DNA TGTGCCAGTAGCGGAAAGGGGGGACTAGCGGGAGCCTCCTACGAGCAGTACTTC. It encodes CASSGKGGLAGASYEQYF.

The CDR3 is CASSIGGRAGGLNEQFF. CDR3 nucleotides: TGTGCCAGTAGTATAGGAGGGCGGGCGGGCGGTTTAAATGAGCAGTTCTTC. The genes are TRBV19 and TRBJ2-1; TRBD2 is a possible D gene (5 bases). V lost 1 base to trimming and J lost 7 bases, with 20 bases between them. Germline CDR1 LNHDA, CDR2 SQIVND (reference sequence). The CDR3 is 17 amino acids. Supplemented by reference TRBV19 and TRBJ2-1, the full variable domain reads DGGITQSPKYLFRKEGQNVTLSCEQNLNHDAMYWYRQDPGQGLRLIYYSQIVNDFQKGDIAEGYSVSREKKESFPLTVTSAQKNPTAFYLCASSIGGRAGGLNEQFFGPGTRLTVL.

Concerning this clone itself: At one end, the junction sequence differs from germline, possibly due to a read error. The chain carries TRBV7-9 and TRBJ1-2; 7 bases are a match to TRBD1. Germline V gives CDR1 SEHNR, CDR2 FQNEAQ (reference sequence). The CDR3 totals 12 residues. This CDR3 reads CASSSSGTVPLF. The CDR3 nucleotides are TGTGCCAGCAGCTCATCCGGGACAGTGCCCCTCTTC.